What follows are 2 T cell receptor beta chains derived from one specimen sequenced in a study of tissue T cells after allogeneic stem cell transplantation. Time point here: mouse harvest day 14 after allogeneic transplant. The graft held 10^6 splenic CD5+ T cells and 10^7 T-cell-depleted bone marrow cells. Method: immunoSEQ multiplex PCR; TCRdb's copy keeps in-frame clones and lacks some. The sample has about 990 clones; about 50% are singletons. The specimen sequenced was spleen. The receptors were gathered from a female BALB/c mouse given C57BL/6 T cells with graft-versus-host disease after an allogeneic hematopoietic cell transplant.

A note on this clone: Gene labels here are mouse ones. The read comes to an end 1 residue before the CDR3 does, leaving the germline J gene to fill in the end. The V call is TRBV31, the J call TRBJ1-6; possible D gene TRBD1, 5 bases. TRBJ1-6 carries the ORF label, with uncertain function. The CDR3 is made up of 13 amino acids. Trimming cost V 0 bases and J 8 bases, with 8 bases left between them. Germline V gene lookup returns CDR1 GKSSPN and CDR2 SITVG. The DNA read from the CDR3 is TGTGCCTGGAGTCTAGCCAGGGATTCGCCCCTCTAC. It is translated as CAWSLARDSPLY. The whole CDR3 protein reads CAWSLARDSPLYF.

Turning to this clone: All gene names here are mouse names. The read stops 1 residue short of the end of the CDR3; the missing end is completed from the germline J gene. The chain uses TRBV12-2 and TRBJ2-7; TRBD1 might be the D (5 bases). Trimming shortened V by 0 bases and J by 3 bases, and 8 bases separated the two germline ends. The CDR3 spans 13 residues. Looked up from germline, CDR1 is SGHLS and CDR2 is HYDKME. CDR3 sequence: CASSLLQGYEQYF. The DNA read from the CDR3 is TGTGCCAGCTCTCTCCTTCAGGGCTATGAACAGTAC.